These 22 T cell receptor beta chains were all obtained from the same sample, sequenced in a study of blood T cell repertoires in COVID-19. TCRdb keeps only in-frame clones here, not all; method: immunoSEQ multiplex PCR. The data show around 140,000 clones, around 90% seen once. Sample: peripheral blood. Receptors originate from a woman aged 45 to 65 with acute or convalescent COVID-19.

V is TRBV3-1 (or the pseudogene TRBV3-2) and J is TRBJ1-1, with 7 bases matching TRBD1. The CDR3 spans 14 residues. Losses at the gene ends were 4 bases for V and 6 bases for J; bases not matched to a gene: 8. Per the germline V gene, CDR1 is LGHDT and CDR2 is YNNKEL (reference sequence). CDR3 loop: CASSPTGRTAEAFF. Here the CDR3 DNA reads TGTGCCAGCAGCCCGACAGGGAGGACGGCTGAAGCTTTCTTT.

The genes are TRBV18 and TRBJ2-3; D is possibly TRBD1 (6 bases). V lost 3 bases and J lost 0, with 10 bases in between. This CDR3 has 15 residues. CDR1 and CDR2 (germline): KGHSH, LQKENI. The CDR3 DNA reads as TGTGCCAGCTCACCGGGAACAGGGAGCACAGATACGCAGTATTTT. It encodes CASSPGTGSTDTQYF.

The chain couples TRBV28 to TRBJ1-6, with TRBD1 as a possible D gene (5 bases). V dropped 3 bases and J dropped 0 bases, with 6 bases sitting between them. Germline loops: CDR1 MDHEN, CDR2 SYDVKM. The CDR3 covers 15 residues. The CDR3 DNA reads TGTGCCAGCAGTTTGGGGGGCTCCTATAATTCACCCCTCCACTTT. This codes for CASSLGGSYNSPLHF.

The chain combines TRBV7-8 with TRBJ1-5, with TRBD1 identical over 9 bases. This CDR3 is built from 14 residues. Germline values: CDR1 SGHVS, CDR2 FQNEAQ. V was clipped by 5 bases and J by 3 bases; unmatched bases: 2. For the CDR3, the DNA is TGTGCCAGCAGCGGGACAGGGAACAATCAGCCCCAGCATTTT. Translation gives CASSGTGNNQPQHF.

This rearrangement joins TRBV7-9 to TRBJ1-1, with 7 bases that match TRBD1. Germline lookup yields CDR1 SEHNR and CDR2 FQNEAQ (reference sequence). With V trimmed by 0 bases and J by 11 bases, 6 bases remained unmatched. The CDR3 consists of 13 residues. CDR3 amino acids: CASSLATGSSAFF. The CDR3 DNA sequence: TGTGCCAGCAGCTTAGCGACAGGGTCGTCTGCTTTCTTT.

J is TRBJ1-5 and V is TRBV19, with D maybe TRBD1 (6 bases). The germline V gene encodes CDR1 LNHDA and CDR2 SQIVND (reference sequence). This CDR3 has 16 amino acids. V was cut by 5 bases and J by 6 bases, with 20 bases left in between. The chain's CDR3 is CASSVQGGVLIQPQHF. Here the CDR3 DNA reads TGTGCCAGTAGTGTACAGGGTGGGGTCCTCATTCAGCCCCAGCATTTT.

The CDR3 sequence: CASSRGDRGNQPQHF. The CDR3 nucleotides read TGCGCCAGCAGCCGCGGGGACAGGGGCAATCAGCCCCAGCATTTT. The chain recombines TRBV4-1 with TRBJ1-5, with 9 bases aligning to TRBD1. The CDR3 length is 15 residues. The ends lost 4 bases at V and 2 bases at J; junction bases unmatched: 3. Germline CDR1 MGHRA, CDR2 YSYEKL.

The gene calls are TRBV5-6 and TRBJ1-4; D gene unclear. Germline V gives CDR1 SGHDT, CDR2 YYEEEE. Trimming removed 0 bases at V and 8 bases at J, with 11 bases between. This CDR3 contains 14 residues. CDR3 sequence (DNA): TGTGCCAGCAGCTTGGGAGGAGGTAGGGAAAAACTGTTTTTT. The encoded protein is CASSLGGGREKLFF.

The chain employs TRBV7-9 and TRBJ1-3; 8 bases map to TRBD1. This CDR3 is built from 14 residues. The junction had 9 bases not matched to a gene; V was cut back by 7 bases and J by 7 bases. In germline, CDR1 is SEHNR, CDR2 FQNEAQ (reference sequence). The CDR3 coding sequence is TGTGCCAGCACCCCGACAGGGGCAGCGAACACCATATATTTT. Protein sequence: CASTPTGAANTIYF.

The chain has TRBV6-5 and TRBJ2-2, with TRBD1 as a possible D gene (5 bases). Trimming shortened V by 6 bases and J by 3 bases, and 8 bases separated the two germline ends. The CDR3 spans 13 residues. The germline CDR1 and CDR2 sequences are MNHEY and SVGAGI. CDR3 loop: CASRGADTGELFF. The CDR3 DNA is TGTGCCAGCAGAGGGGCGGACACCGGGGAGCTGTTTTTT.

This rearrangement joins TRBV7-3 to TRBJ2-2, with no clear D. CDR1 SGHTA and CDR2 FQGTGA come from the germline V gene. CDR3 length equals 14 residues. Trimming stripped 1 base from V and 2 bases from J, with 5 bases between. CDR3 nucleotides: TGTGCCAGCAGCTTAAACGGTAACACCGGGGAGCTGTTTTTT. This gives the protein CASSLNGNTGELFF.

The gene calls are TRBV6-1 and TRBJ2-5; D unresolved. V lost 2 bases to trimming and J lost 1 base, with 11 bases between them. This CDR3 has 15 residues. Per the germline V gene, CDR1 is MNHNS and CDR2 is SASEGT. CDR3 sequence (DNA): TGTGCCAGCAGTGAAAATACAGCTACCCAAGAGACCCAGTACTTC. Translating it yields CASSENTATQETQYF.

V and J are TRBV9 and TRBJ2-1, with 11 bases fitting TRBD2. Trimming cost V 3 bases and J 4 bases; bases outside gene matches: 9. Germline lookup yields CDR1 SGDLS and CDR2 YYNGEE. The CDR3 spans 17 residues. The CDR3 region is CASSGEPGLAAYNEQFF. The CDR3 coding sequence is TGTGCCAGCAGCGGGGAGCCGGGACTAGCGGCTTACAATGAGCAGTTCTTC.

The chain uses TRBV6-6 and TRBJ1-1; 7 positions agree with TRBD1. V lost 5 bases to trimming and J lost 0 bases; unmatched junction nucleotides: 9. This CDR3 spans 16 amino acids. Per germline, CDR1 MNHNY and CDR2 SVGAGI (reference sequence). The CDR3 spells CASSRTGVRMNTEAFF. The DNA for the CDR3 is TGTGCCAGCAGTCGAACAGGGGTGCGGATGAACACTGAAGCTTTCTTT.

This chain connects TRBV27 to TRBJ2-3; D uncertain. The CDR3 spans 13 residues. Trimming removed 6 bases from V and 2 bases from J, with 9 bases in between. In germline, CDR1 is MNHEY, CDR2 SMNVEV (reference sequence). In nucleotides, the CDR3 is TGTGCCAGCAGCCGGTTTAACACAGATACGCAGTATTTT. Amino acid sequence: CASSRFNTDTQYF.

The chain employs TRBV12-3 or TRBV12-4 and TRBJ1-5, with a tentative D call TRBD1 (5 bases). CDR3 length equals 13 residues. With 5 bases removed from V and 6 bases from J, the gap between germline ends came to 11 bases. In nucleotides, the CDR3 is TGTGCCAGCAGTAACAGGTCCCCTCAGCCCCAGCATTTT. Protein: CASSNRSPQPQHF.

The sample holds one count of this clone. The chain uses TRBV27 and TRBJ2-7, with TRBD1 identical over 9 bases. Germline lookup yields CDR1 MNHEY and CDR2 SMNVEV (reference sequence). V was clipped by 5 bases and J by 2 bases; unmatched bases: 10. The CDR3 consists of 16 residues. CDR3 coding DNA: TGTGCCAGCAGTCAGCCAGGACAGGGGCTACCCTACGAGCAGTACTTC. It translates to CASSQPGQGLPYEQYF.

This clone was counted once. This chain connects TRBV18 to TRBJ1-5, with 7 bases aligning to TRBD1. Germline assignment: CDR1 KGHSH and CDR2 LQKENI. The CDR3 covers 13 residues. Losses at the gene ends were 5 bases for V and 6 bases for J; bases not matched to a gene: 4. The CDR3 DNA is TGTGCCAGCTCAGCGGACAGGATTCAGCCCCAGCATTTT. Residues: CASSADRIQPQHF. The full variable domain, completed using reference TRBV18 and TRBJ1-5, is NAGVMQNPRHLVRRRGQEARLRCSPMKGHSHVYWYRQLPEEGLKFMVYLQKENIIDESGMPKERFSAEFPKEGPSILRIQQVVRGDSAAYFCASSADRIQPQHFGDGTRLSIL.

This chain links TRBV6-5 with TRBJ1-1; 7 bases match TRBD1. CDR3 length: 14 residues. V was clipped by 7 bases and J by 1 base; unmatched bases: 6. The germline CDR1 and CDR2 sequences are MNHEY and SVGAGI. DNA for the CDR3: TGTGCCAGCAACATGGGACAGCCGAACACTGAAGCTTTCTTT. Its protein is CASNMGQPNTEAFF.

This chain uses TRBV5-1 with TRBJ2-5, with 8 bases fitting TRBD1. The CDR3 is 14 residues long. With 3 bases clipped from V and 3 bases from J, the junction kept 4 bases outside the gene matches. Germline CDR1 is SGHRS and CDR2 is YFSETQ. Here the CDR3 reads CASSSGQGKETQYF. CDR3 DNA sequence: TGCGCCAGCAGCTCCGGACAGGGTAAAGAGACCCAGTACTTC.

V is TRBV10-3 and J is TRBJ2-7, with 9 bases matching TRBD1. Germline lookup yields CDR1 ENHRY and CDR2 SYGVKD. CDR3 size: 16 residues. The J segment lost 6 bases and the V segment lost 4 bases, leaving 13 bases of the junction unmatched. CDR3 residues: CAISVGTTGGASEQYF. DNA of the CDR3: TGTGCCATCAGTGTCGGGACGACAGGGGGTGCGAGCGAGCAGTACTTC.

A single count supports this clone. The chain carries TRBV6-6 and TRBJ2-1; TRBD2 agrees at 9 bases. The CDR3 loop spans 15 amino acids. After removal of 2 bases from V and 9 bases from J, the junction contained 8 bases not matched to a gene. Germline CDR1 and CDR2: MNHNY and SVGAGI (reference sequence). As DNA, the CDR3 is TGTGCCAGCAGTTACGGGTCTAGCGGGGTGGTTGAGCAGTTCTTC. It specifies CASSYGSSGVVEQFF.